A single sample gave rise to the 27 T cell receptor beta chains below, sequenced in a study of blood T cells in healthy people across ages. With a J-beta primer mix and a sample-barcoded 5' primer, a second PCR ran about 7 to 12 cycles. TCRdb recomputed calls from the 5' RACE reads with MiXCR, one row per CDR3 protein. This sample has about 1.6 million distinct CDR3 sequences, with about 35% found just once. The sequencing input was blood. These receptors all come from a woman aged 25-40 years in good health.

V usage is TRBV2 and J usage is TRBJ2-1; the D is unclear. Germline V lookup: CDR1 SNHLY, CDR2 FYNNEI. The CDR3 covers 14 residues. Trimming removed 6 bases from V and 3 bases from J, with 12 bases in between. CDR3 residues: CASRVSVSYNEQFF. The CDR3 nucleotides are TGTGCCAGCAGGGTCTCCGTAAGCTACAATGAGCAGTTCTTC.

This clonotype was counted a few times. The rearrangement joins TRBV28 to TRBJ2-1, with 8 nucleotides matching TRBD2. With V trimmed by 3 bases and J by 2 bases, 12 bases remained unmatched. This CDR3 has 18 amino acids. CDR1 and CDR2 from the germline V gene are MDHEN and SYDVKM. As DNA, the CDR3 is TGTGCCAGCAGTTTTAACCCCCCCGGGAGGGGCGCCTACAATGAGCAGTTCTTC. Its translation: CASSFNPPGRGAYNEQFF.

The CDR3 bases are TGTGCCAGCAGCCAATTCGTTCTCAATGAGCAGTTCTTC. Its translation: CASSQFVLNEQFF. The V call is TRBV3-1, the J call TRBJ2-1; D unclear. The V gene's germline CDR1 is LGHDT and CDR2 YNNKEL (reference sequence). The CDR3 has 13 residues. The ends were cut back, 2 bases at V and 6 bases at J, with 8 bases in the middle.

The chain recombines TRBV3-1 with TRBJ2-1, with a tentative D call TRBD2 (6 bases). Trimming removed 4 bases from V and 9 bases from J, with 19 bases in between. CDR3 length: 15 amino acids. CDR1 is LGHDT, CDR2 YNNKEL, per germline (reference sequence). This CDR3 reads CASSPGTWKGSEQFF. The CDR3 coding sequence is TGTGCCAGCAGCCCCGGGACTTGGAAGGGGAGTGAGCAGTTCTTC.

The chain employs TRBV20-1 and TRBJ2-7; TRBD2 agrees at 10 bases. CDR3 size: 16 residues. V was clipped by 3 bases and J by 7 bases; unmatched bases: 15. Germline V gives CDR1 DFQATT, CDR2 SNEGSKA (reference sequence). The CDR3 loop reads CSASPQRGGLSDEQYF. CDR3 nucleotide sequence: TGCAGTGCTAGTCCCCAGCGGGGGGGCCTCAGCGATGAGCAGTACTTC.

CDR3 protein: CASGVGQGSYNEQFF. The CDR3 DNA reads TGTGCCAGCGGGGTGGGACAGGGCTCCTACAATGAGCAGTTCTTC. V is TRBV3-1 and J is TRBJ2-1, with TRBD1 matching over 9 bases. CDR1 and CDR2 from the germline V gene are LGHDT and YNNKEL (reference sequence). This CDR3 is built from 15 residues. Trimming took 8 bases from V and 0 from J; bases not matched to a gene: 5.

The chain is built from TRBV27 and TRBJ2-7; D not resolved. Germline-derived CDR1 and CDR2 are MNHEY and SMNVEV (reference sequence). The CDR3 covers 13 residues. Trimming cost V 6 bases and J 1 base, with 10 bases left between them. CDR3 sequence reads: CASSRSPSYEQYF. The CDR3, as DNA: TGTGCCAGCAGCCGAAGCCCTTCCTACGAGCAGTACTTC.

This clonotype was detected only a few times. V usage is TRBV12-3 or TRBV12-4 and J usage is TRBJ2-4, with 7 bases lining up with TRBD1. The last part of the DNA fits TRBJ2-7 better; the J call may be wrong. CDR3 length equals 17 residues. In DNA form, the CDR3 reads TGTGCCAGCAGCGCAGACCTCACAGGGGTTACACCGTACGAGCAGTACTTC. It codes for CASSADLTGVTPYEQYF.

This clonotype appeared many times. The rearrangement links TRBV20-1 to TRBJ1-5, with TRBD1 as a possible D gene (6 bases). The CDR3 loop spans 15 amino acids. Trimming shortened V by 1 base and J by 4 bases, and 14 bases separated the two germline ends. The germline V gene has CDR1 DFQATT and CDR2 SNEGSKA (reference sequence). CDR3 bases: TGCAGTGCTAGAGCCCCGGTTACAGGGAATCAGCCCCAGCATTTT. This gives the protein CSARAPVTGNQPQHF.

V gene TRBV18 combines with J gene TRBJ2-3, with a tentative D call TRBD1 (5 bases). This CDR3 has 18 residues. Deletions cut 0 bases from V and 2 bases from J, with 18 bases between. The germline gives CDR1 KGHSH, CDR2 LQKENI. CDR3 region: CASSPPALGRVVTDTQYF. DNA for the CDR3: TGTGCCAGCTCACCACCTGCCCTTGGCAGGGTGGTCACAGATACGCAGTATTTT.

This chain links TRBV2 with TRBJ2-7, with a possible D match to TRBD2 (5 bases). The DNA end is a closer match to TRBJ2-4, so the J assignment may be wrong. CDR3 length: 16 amino acids. CDR1 and CDR2 (germline): SNHLY, FYNNEI. The CDR3 nucleotides are TGTGCCAGCAGTGTTTTCGGGGTGGGATCCAAAAACATTCAGTACTTC. Translation: CASSVFGVGSKNIQYF.

The V and J genes are TRBV3-1 and TRBJ1-1, with 9 bases lining up with TRBD1. Germline CDR1 reads LGHDT; CDR2 reads YNNKEL (reference sequence). The V and J ends lost 0 bases and 8 bases, in that order; junction bases with no gene match: 16. CDR3 length equals 18 residues. CDR3 amino acids: CASSQERASTGGQLEAFF. In nucleotides, the CDR3 is TGTGCCAGCAGCCAAGAGCGGGCCTCGACAGGGGGACAGCTAGAAGCTTTCTTT.

This clonotype was seen a single time. This rearrangement joins TRBV5-1 to TRBJ2-7, with D maybe TRBD2 (5 bases). Trimming pared 4 bases from V and 2 bases from J, leaving 13 bases between. CDR1 and CDR2 (germline): SGHRS, YFSETQ. CDR3 length equals 14 residues. CDR3 DNA: TGCGCCAGCAGCCCGGGGAGCAGTACCTACGAGCAGTACTTC. It codes for CASSPGSSTYEQYF.

J is TRBJ2-7 and V is TRBV20-1; no firm D call. The CDR3 consists of 11 residues. V was clipped by 3 bases and J by 5 bases, with 8 bases between them. The germline V gene has CDR1 DFQATT and CDR2 SNEGSKA (reference sequence). CDR3 DNA: TGCAGTGCTAGTCTTAGAGACGAGCAGTACTTC. Its protein is CSASLRDEQYF.

In its sample, this clonotype was seen a few times. The V call is TRBV29-1, the J call TRBJ1-3; a possible D gene is TRBD1 (5 bases). Germline values: CDR1 SQVTM, CDR2 ANQGSEA. V was pared by 0 bases and J by 9 bases, with 15 bases between. The length of the CDR3 is 14 residues. The DNA of the CDR3 is TGCAGCGTTGAAGAGCAGGGTGCGAGGGGCACCATATATTTT. This gives the protein CSVEEQGARGTIYF.

There are a few counts of this clonotype. The CDR3 DNA reads TGTGCCAGCAGTTGGGCGGGGACCCAGTACTTC. Amino acids: CASSWAGTQYF. The V and J genes are TRBV27 and TRBJ2-5, with D perhaps TRBD2 (5 bases). This CDR3 spans 11 amino acids. V was trimmed by 4 bases and J by 7 bases, leaving 7 bases between them. From germline, CDR1 is MNHEY and CDR2 SMNVEV (reference sequence).

This clonotype appeared a few times. The chain combines TRBV20-1 with TRBJ1-2; D gene ambiguous. V dropped 1 base and J dropped 6 bases, with 12 bases sitting between them. Germline CDR1 and CDR2: DFQATT and SNEGSKA (reference sequence). This CDR3 has 13 residues. Here the CDR3 DNA reads TGCAGTGCTAGAGCCATCCATGGGGATGGCTACACCTTC. Encoded protein: CSARAIHGDGYTF.

In regard to this clonotype: A much larger clone lies one base from this, so it may be a read error. The V call is TRBV10-3, the J call TRBJ2-1; D unresolved. The CDR3 is 13 amino acids. The V gene lost 8 bases and the J gene lost 6 bases, with 14 bases spanning the gap. Germline CDR1 ENHRY, CDR2 SYGVKD. The CDR3 region is CAIGGPLGNEQFF. The DNA for the CDR3 is TGTGCCATCGGTGGGCCCTTGGGCAATGAGCAGTTCTTC.

The J gene is TRBJ2-7, the V gene TRBV21-1; whether TRBD2, the table's D call, matches the DNA was not checked. The better agreement between TRBJ2-5 and the DNA end casts doubt on the J call. TRBV21-1 counts as a pseudogene. The CDR3 covers 16 residues. In nucleotides, the CDR3 is TGTGCCAGCAGCTCCACAGGAATGAGGCGGAGGGAGACCCAGTACTTC. Translation gives CASSSTGMRRRETQYF.

This clonotype was seen a few times. This chain connects TRBV5-1 to TRBJ1-1; possible D gene TRBD1, 5 bases. V lost 5 bases and J lost 4, with 21 bases in between. Per germline, CDR1 SGHRS and CDR2 YFSETQ. The CDR3 runs 16 residues. This chain's CDR3 is CASSREARVQGTEAFF. The CDR3 DNA reads TGCGCCAGCAGTAGGGAGGCCAGGGTCCAAGGCACTGAAGCTTTCTTT.

This chain connects TRBV4-1 to TRBJ2-1; 10 bases are a match to TRBD1. V gave up 1 base and J gave up 7 bases; unmatched junction bases: 4. Germline values: CDR1 MGHRA, CDR2 YSYEKL. The CDR3 extends over 15 amino acids. CDR3 in amino acids: CASSQGGQGWNEQFF. CDR3 DNA sequence: TGCGCCAGCAGCCAAGGGGGACAGGGGTGGAATGAGCAGTTCTTC.

The rearrangement links TRBV5-1 to TRBJ2-3; D call uncertain. V lost 4 bases, J lost 0 bases, and 18 bases lay in between. The CDR3 contains 17 residues. The germline V gene encodes CDR1 SGHRS and CDR2 YFSETQ. CDR3 DNA sequence: TGCGCCAGCAGCCTGGCCTTAGGCACCTCTAGCACAGATACGCAGTATTTT. Amino acids: CASSLALGTSSTDTQYF.

This rearrangement joins TRBV21-1 to TRBJ1-1; the D call in the table, TRBD1, was not verified against the DNA. TRBV21-1 is tagged as a pseudogene. The CDR3 consists of 11 residues. The CDR3 DNA reads as TGTGCCAGCAAGGTTGGGGGGCTAGCTTTCTTT. Translating it yields CASKVGGLAFF.

This clonotype showed up just a few times. The rearrangement uses TRBV20-1 and TRBJ1-1; D is ambiguous. Germline loops: CDR1 DFQATT, CDR2 SNEGSKA (reference sequence). CDR3 length equals 13 residues. Trimming removed 0 bases from V and 1 base from J, with 6 bases in between. CDR3: CSARDGRNTEAFF. The CDR3 DNA follows: TGCAGTGCTAGAGATGGAAGGAACACTGAAGCTTTCTTT.

This clonotype was seen only a few times. The chain has TRBV3-1 and TRBJ2-1; D gene unclear. V lost 0 bases and J 10 bases, leaving 10 bases between the germline ends. Germline CDR1 is LGHDT and CDR2 is YNNKEL (reference sequence). This CDR3 is built from 13 residues. CDR3 region: CASSQEHLREQFF. CDR3 DNA: TGTGCCAGCAGCCAAGAACATTTACGGGAGCAGTTCTTC.

The gene calls are TRBV29-1 and TRBJ1-1, with D perhaps TRBD1 (6 bases). The CDR3 sequence is 12 residues long. The germline gives CDR1 SQVTM, CDR2 ANQGSEA. Trimming left V 7 bases short and J 4 bases short, with 13 bases between. CDR3: CSAGAQGTEAFF. In DNA, the CDR3 is TGCAGCGCTGGGGCACAGGGCACTGAAGCTTTCTTT.

This clonotype was seen more than once but under ten times. The chain couples TRBV25-1 to TRBJ1-6, with D uncertain. The germline gives CDR1 MGHDK, CDR2 SYGVNS. This CDR3 is 15 amino acids long. Trimming cost V 3 bases and J 12 bases, with 18 bases left between them. The CDR3 coding sequence is TGTGCCAGCAGTGAGACCGGACCCCATTCAGGACCCCTCCACTTT. Its translation is CASSETGPHSGPLHF.